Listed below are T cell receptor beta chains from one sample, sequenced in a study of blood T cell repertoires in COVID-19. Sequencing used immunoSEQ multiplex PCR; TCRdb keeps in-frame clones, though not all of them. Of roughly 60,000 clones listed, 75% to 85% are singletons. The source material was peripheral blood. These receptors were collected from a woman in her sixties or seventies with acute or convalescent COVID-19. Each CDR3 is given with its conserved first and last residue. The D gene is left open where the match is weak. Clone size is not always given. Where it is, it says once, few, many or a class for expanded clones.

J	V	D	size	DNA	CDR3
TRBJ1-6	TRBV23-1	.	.	TGCGCCAGCAGTCACCCATTAGGGGTACGTAGGAATTCACCCCTCCACTTT	CASSHPLGVRRNSPLHF
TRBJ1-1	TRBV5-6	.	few	TGTGCCAGCAGTGTCGGACAGATGGGGACTTTCTTT	CASSVGQMGTFF
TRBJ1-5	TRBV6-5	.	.	TGTGCCAGCATCGAACAAAGCAATCAGCCCCAGCATTTT	CASIEQSNQPQHF
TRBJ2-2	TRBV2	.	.	TGTGCCAGCAGTGAATCCCAGTTGATGAACACCGGGGAGCTGTTTTTT	CASSESQLMNTGELFF
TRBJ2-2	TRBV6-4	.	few	TGTGCCAGCAGTGACTCAGCTACCGGGGAGCTGTTTTTT	CASSDSATGELFF
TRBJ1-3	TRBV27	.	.	TGTGCCAGCAGTTTGGCAGCTGGAAACACCATATATTTT	CASSLAAGNTIYF
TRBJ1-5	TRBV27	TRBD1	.	TGTGCCAGCAGGTTCCACGGACAGGGCCATCAGCCCCAGCATTTT	CASRFHGQGHQPQHF
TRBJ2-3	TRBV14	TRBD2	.	TGTGCCAGCAGCCTCAGCGGGGCCCACACAGATACGCAGTATTTT	CASSLSGAHTDTQYF
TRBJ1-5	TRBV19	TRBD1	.	TGTGCCAGTAGTATAGTGGCAGGGGGTAGCAATCAGCCCCAGCATTTT	CASSIVAGGSNQPQHF
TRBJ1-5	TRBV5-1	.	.	TGCGCCAGCAGCTTGGGCGGGGGACTCAATCAGCCCCAGCATTTT	CASSLGGGLNQPQHF
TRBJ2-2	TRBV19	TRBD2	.	TGTGCCAGTAGTATAGGACTAGCGGGGGTCACCGGGGAGCTGTTTTTT	CASSIGLAGVTGELFF
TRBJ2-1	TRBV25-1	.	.	TGTGCCAGCAGTGGATTCGACTTCCCCGAGCAGTTCTTC	CASSGFDFPEQFF
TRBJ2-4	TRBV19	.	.	TGTGCCAGTAGGGGGGACACAAACATTCAGTACTTC	CASRGDTNIQYF
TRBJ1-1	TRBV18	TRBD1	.	TGTGCCAGCTCACCACAACAGGGGTTCGCTATGAACACTGAAGCTTTCTTT	CASSPQQGFAMNTEAFF
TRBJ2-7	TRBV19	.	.	TGTGCCAGTAGTATAGGGGACTCTGGGTCCTACGAGCAGTACTTC	CASSIGDSGSYEQYF
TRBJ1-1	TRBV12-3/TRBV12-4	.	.	TGTGCCAGCAGGGGACGCCGCGGGGCTGAAGCTTTCTTT	CASRGRRGAEAFF
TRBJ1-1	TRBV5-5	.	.	TGTGCCACCCACCGGGGTGTAGACACTGAAGCTTTCTTT	CATHRGVDTEAFF
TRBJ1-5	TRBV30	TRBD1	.	TGTGCCCGCCCTCAGGGACAGGAGTTGGTAGAAAATCAGCCCCAGCATTTT	CARPQGQELVENQPQHF
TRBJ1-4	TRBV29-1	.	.	TGCAGCGTTGAGGGCAGATTAGGCGAAAAACTGTTTTTT	CSVEGRLGEKLFF
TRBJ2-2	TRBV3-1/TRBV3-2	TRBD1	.	TGTGCCAGCAGCAGGGACAGGGGCGGGACCGGGGAGCTGTTTTTT	CASSRDRGGTGELFF
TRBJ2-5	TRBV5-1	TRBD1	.	TGCGCCAGCAGAAAACTTGGGACAGGAGAAGAGACCCAGTACTTC	CASRKLGTGEETQYF
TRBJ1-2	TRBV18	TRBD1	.	TGTGCCAGCTCACGCCCGGGGCAGGGGGTGAACTATGGCTACACCTTC	CASSRPGQGVNYGYTF
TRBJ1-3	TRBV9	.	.	TGTGCCAGCAGCTACGGGGAGGGGGGAAACACCATATATTTT	CASSYGEGGNTIYF
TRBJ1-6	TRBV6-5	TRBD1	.	TGTGCCACCCGGCCCCAACAGGGGCTCGGCCTCCACTTT	CATRPQQGLGLHF
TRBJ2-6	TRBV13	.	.	TGTGCCAGCAGCTTAGTTGGCATCTCTGGGGCCAACGTCCTGACTTTC	CASSLVGISGANVLTF
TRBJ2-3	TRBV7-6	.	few	TGTGCCAGCAGCTTCAGTAGCCCTCCCACCACAGATACGCAGTATTTT	CASSFSSPPTTDTQYF
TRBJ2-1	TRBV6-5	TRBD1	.	TGTGCCAGCAGTTACACCGGGACAGGGGAAAAAAGGCAGTTCTTC	CASSYTGTGEKRQFF
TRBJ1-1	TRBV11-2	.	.	TGTGCCAGCAGCTTAGCCGTAGCGGGCAACACTGAAGCTTTCTTT	CASSLAVAGNTEAFF
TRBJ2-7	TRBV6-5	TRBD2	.	TGTGCCACCCAGGCGAGCGGGGGAAGCTCCTACGAGCAGTACTTC	CATQASGGSSYEQYF
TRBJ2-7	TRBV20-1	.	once	TGCAGTGCTGCTGACGGAGGCTTGGAGTACTTC	CSAADGGLEYF
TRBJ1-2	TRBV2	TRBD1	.	TGTGCCAGCAGAGTCGGACAGGGAGCTAACTATGGCTACACCTTC	CASRVGQGANYGYTF
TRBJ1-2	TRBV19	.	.	TGTGCCAGTAGACAGAATTTTGGCTACACCTTC	CASRQNFGYTF
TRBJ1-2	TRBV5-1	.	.	TGCGCCAGCAGCCGAGTTGAGGGGGAAGGTGGCTACACCTTC	CASSRVEGEGGYTF
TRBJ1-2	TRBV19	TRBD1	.	TGTGCCAGTAGATTGGGACAGAACCCTAACTATGGCTACACCTTC	CASRLGQNPNYGYTF
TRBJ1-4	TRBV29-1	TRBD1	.	TGCAGCGTCAACCCCGGACAGGGAAGGATGTTTTTT	CSVNPGQGRMFF
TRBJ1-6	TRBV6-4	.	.	TGTGCCAGCAGTGCCGGACAGCTAAATTCACCCCTCCACTTT	CASSAGQLNSPLHF
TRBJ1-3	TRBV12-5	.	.	TGTGCTAGTGGTTTGGGAAGGAGGTCTCAGGAAAACACCATATATTTT	CASGLGRRSQENTIYF
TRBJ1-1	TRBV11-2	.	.	TGTGCCAGCAGACTTTCAACGCGGGTGAACACTGAAGCTTTCTTT	CASRLSTRVNTEAFF
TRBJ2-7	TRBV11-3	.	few	TGTGCCAGCAGCTCCTACGCATCCTCCCCCTACGAGCAGTACTTC	CASSSYASSPYEQYF
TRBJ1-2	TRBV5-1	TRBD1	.	TGCGCCAGCAGCTTGGCAGGGGGCCTTGGCTACACCTTC	CASSLAGGLGYTF
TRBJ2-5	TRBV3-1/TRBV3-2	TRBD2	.	TGTGCCAGCAGCCGTCGACTAGCGGGTCTGGAAGAGACCCAGTACTTC	CASSRRLAGLEETQYF
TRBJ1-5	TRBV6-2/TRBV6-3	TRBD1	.	TGTGCCAGCAGTACGCGACAGGGTGCTCAGCCCCAGCATTTT	CASSTRQGAQPQHF
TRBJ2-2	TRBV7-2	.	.	TGTGCCAGCAGTCCAGGATGGGCCGGGGAGCTGTTTTTT	CASSPGWAGELFF
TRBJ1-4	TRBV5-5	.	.	TGTGCCAGCAGCTTGCTTGCAACTAATGAAAAACTGTTTTTT	CASSLLATNEKLFF
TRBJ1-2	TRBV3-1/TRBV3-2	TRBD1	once	TGTGCCAGCAGGGAACAGGGGGCTATTTATGGCTACACCTTC	CASREQGAIYGYTF
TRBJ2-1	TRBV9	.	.	TGTGCCAGCAGCGTAGTAGCGGATGCAGATCGGCAGTTCTTC	CASSVVADADRQFF
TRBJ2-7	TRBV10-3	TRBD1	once	TGTGCCATCAGTGAGAGGGGACAGGGGGCGTCGTCCTACGAGCAGTACTTC	CAISERGQGASSYEQYF
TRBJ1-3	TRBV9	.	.	TGTGCCAGCAGCCTCGCAGGGACTGGAAACACCATATATTTT	CASSLAGTGNTIYF
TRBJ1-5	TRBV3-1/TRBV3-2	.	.	TGTGCCAGCAGCCAAGATAGACGGGGACCCCAGCATTTT	CASSQDRRGPQHF
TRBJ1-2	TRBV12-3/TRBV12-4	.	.	TGTGCCAGCAGCCTCTTGGTAGATGGCTACACCTTC	CASSLLVDGYTF
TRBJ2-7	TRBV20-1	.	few	TGCAGTGCTAGATCAGGTCACGAGCAGTACTTC	CSARSGHEQYF
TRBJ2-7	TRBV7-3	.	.	TGTGCCAGCAGCCTAACGACAGGTCACCTCCACGAGCAGTACTTC	CASSLTTGHLHEQYF
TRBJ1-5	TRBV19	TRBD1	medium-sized	TGTGCCAGTAGTTGGGACAGGGGTCCTAATCAGCCCCAGCATTTT	CASSWDRGPNQPQHF